Sequencing of this TCR beta chain was carried out in a study of shared clonotypes between healthy human individuals. Trimming stripped 5 bases from V and 6 bases from J, with 20 bases between. The CDR3 is 16 amino acids. Germline CDR1 reads SGHVS; CDR2 reads FQNEAQ. Clones were read by immunoSEQ multiplex PCR, and TCRdb kept only the in-frame ones, dropping some. The table has 2 million to 2.5 million clones, approximately 96% seen once. The specimen was naive CD4+ T cells sorted from blood. Subset given: CD45RA+ positively selected. The sequence derives from a man between 18 and 29 years old in good health. The J gene is TRBJ1-5, the V gene TRBV7-8, with D maybe TRBD1 (6 bases). The CDR3 DNA sequence: TGTGCCAGCAGCCTAAACTACAGGGAAGTTGCTCAGCCCCAGCATTTT. Translation: CASSLNYREVAQPQHF.